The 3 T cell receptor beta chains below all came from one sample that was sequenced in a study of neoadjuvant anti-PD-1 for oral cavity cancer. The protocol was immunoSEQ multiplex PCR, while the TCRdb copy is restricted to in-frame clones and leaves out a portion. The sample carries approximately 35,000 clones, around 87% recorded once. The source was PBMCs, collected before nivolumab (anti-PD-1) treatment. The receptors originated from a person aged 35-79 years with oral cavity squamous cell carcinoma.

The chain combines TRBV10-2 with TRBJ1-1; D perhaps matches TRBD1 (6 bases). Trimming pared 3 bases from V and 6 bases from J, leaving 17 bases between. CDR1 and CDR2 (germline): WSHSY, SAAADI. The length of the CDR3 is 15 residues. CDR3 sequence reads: CASSDDWWGQAEAFF. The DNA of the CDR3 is TGCGCCAGCAGTGATGATTGGTGGGGGCAGGCTGAAGCTTTCTTT.

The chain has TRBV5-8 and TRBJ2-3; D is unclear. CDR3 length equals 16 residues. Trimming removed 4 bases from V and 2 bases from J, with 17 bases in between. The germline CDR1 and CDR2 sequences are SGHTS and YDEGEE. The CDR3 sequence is CASSKLRHKFTDTQYF. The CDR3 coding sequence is TGTGCCAGCAGCAAGCTCCGACACAAATTCACAGATACGCAGTATTTT. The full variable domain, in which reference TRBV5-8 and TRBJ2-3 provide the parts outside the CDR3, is EAGVTQSPTHLIKTRGQQATLRCSPISGHTSVYWYQQALGLGLQFLLWYDEGEERNRGNFPPRFSGRQFPNYSSELNVNALELEDSALYLCASSKLRHKFTDTQYFGPGTRLTVL.

Here the CDR3 DNA reads TGTGCCAGCAGCTTAGCGGGGGGTGGGGATACGCAGTATTTT. Encoded protein: CASSLAGGGDTQYF. The chain carries TRBV6-1 and TRBJ2-3; 10 bases align to TRBD2. CDR3 length: 14 amino acids. Germline V lookup: CDR1 MNHNS, CDR2 SASEGT. After removal of 6 bases from V and 6 bases from J, the junction contained 6 bases not matched to a gene.